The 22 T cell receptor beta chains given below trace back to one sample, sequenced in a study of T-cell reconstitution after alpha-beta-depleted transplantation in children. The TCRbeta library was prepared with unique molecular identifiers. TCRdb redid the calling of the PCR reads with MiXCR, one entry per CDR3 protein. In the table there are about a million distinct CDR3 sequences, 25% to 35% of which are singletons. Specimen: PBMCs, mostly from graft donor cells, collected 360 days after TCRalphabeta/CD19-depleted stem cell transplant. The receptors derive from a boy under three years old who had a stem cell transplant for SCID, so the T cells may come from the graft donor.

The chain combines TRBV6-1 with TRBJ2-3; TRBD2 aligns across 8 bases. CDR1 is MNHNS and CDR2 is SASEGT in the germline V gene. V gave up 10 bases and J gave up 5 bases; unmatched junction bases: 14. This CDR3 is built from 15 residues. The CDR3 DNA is TGTGCCACTAGACTAAGCGGGGGCGCGAAAGATACGCAGTATTTT. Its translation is CATRLSGGAKDTQYF.

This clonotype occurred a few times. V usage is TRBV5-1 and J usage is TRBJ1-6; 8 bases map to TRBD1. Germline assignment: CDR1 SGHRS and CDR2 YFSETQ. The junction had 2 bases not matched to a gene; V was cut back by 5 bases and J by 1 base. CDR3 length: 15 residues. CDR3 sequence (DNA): TGCGCCAGCAGACAGGGGGTGTCCTATAATTCACCCCTCCACTTT. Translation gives CASRQGVSYNSPLHF.

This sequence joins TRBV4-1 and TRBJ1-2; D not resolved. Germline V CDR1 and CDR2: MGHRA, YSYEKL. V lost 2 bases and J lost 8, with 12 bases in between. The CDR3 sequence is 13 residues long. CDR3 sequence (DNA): TGCGCCAGCAGCCAACTGGATCTAAGGGGCTACACCTTC. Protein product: CASSQLDLRGYTF.

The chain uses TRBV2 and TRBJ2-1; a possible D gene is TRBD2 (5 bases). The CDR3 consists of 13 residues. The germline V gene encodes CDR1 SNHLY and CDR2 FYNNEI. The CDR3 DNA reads TGTGGGAGGCGAGAGGGCTGGCACAATGAGCAGTTCTTC. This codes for CGRREGWHNEQFF.

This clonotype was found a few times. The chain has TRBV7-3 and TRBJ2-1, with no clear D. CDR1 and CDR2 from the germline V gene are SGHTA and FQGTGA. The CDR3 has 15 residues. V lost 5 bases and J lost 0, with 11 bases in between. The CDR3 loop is CASSRRASSYNEQFF. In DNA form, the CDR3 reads TGTGCCAGCAGCCGTAGGGCCAGCTCCTACAATGAGCAGTTCTTC. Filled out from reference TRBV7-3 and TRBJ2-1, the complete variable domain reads GAGVSQTPSNKVTEKGKYVELRCDPISGHTALYWYRQSLGQGPEFLIYFQGTGAADDSGLPNDRFFAVRPEGSVSTLKIQRTERGDSAVYLCASSRRASSYNEQFFGPGTRLTVL.

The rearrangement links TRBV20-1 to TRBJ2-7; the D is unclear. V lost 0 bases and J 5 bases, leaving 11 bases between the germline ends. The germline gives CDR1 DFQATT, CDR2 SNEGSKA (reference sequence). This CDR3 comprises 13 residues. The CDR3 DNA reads TGCAGTGCTAGAGACGGGTCCGGCGACGAGCAGTACTTC. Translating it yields CSARDGSGDEQYF.

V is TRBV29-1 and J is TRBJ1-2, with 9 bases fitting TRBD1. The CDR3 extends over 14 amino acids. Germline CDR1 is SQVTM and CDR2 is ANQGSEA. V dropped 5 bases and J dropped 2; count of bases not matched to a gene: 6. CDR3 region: CSVSMDRGNYGYTF. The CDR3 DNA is TGCAGCGTTTCCATGGACAGGGGCAACTATGGCTACACCTTC.

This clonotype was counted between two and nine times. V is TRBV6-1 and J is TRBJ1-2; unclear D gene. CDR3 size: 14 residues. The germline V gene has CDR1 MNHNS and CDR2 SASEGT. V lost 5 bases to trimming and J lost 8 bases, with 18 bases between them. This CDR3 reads CASSPRAGSKGYTF. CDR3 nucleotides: TGTGCCAGCAGTCCTCGGGCCGGCTCGAAGGGCTACACCTTC.

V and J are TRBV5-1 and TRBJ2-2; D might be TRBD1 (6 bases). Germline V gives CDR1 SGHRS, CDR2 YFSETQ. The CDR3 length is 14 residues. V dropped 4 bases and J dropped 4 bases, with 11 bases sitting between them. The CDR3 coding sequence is TGCGCCAGCAGCGTCCGGGACACCACCGGGGAGCTGTTTTTT. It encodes CASSVRDTTGELFF.

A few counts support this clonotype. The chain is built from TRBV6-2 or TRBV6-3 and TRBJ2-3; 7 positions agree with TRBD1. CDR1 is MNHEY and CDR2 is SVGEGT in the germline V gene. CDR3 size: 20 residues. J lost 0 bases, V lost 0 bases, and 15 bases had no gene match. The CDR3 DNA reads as TGTGCCAGCAGTTACTCCGCGGATTACAGGGGACAGCCTAGCACAGATACGCAGTATTTT. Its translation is CASSYSADYRGQPSTDTQYF.

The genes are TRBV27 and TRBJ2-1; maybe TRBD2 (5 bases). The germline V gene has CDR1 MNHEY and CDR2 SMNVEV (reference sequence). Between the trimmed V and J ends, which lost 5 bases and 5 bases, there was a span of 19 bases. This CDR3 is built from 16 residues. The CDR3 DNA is TGTGCCAGCAGTCCTTCGGCGGGCCCCAAACACAATGAGCAGTTCTTC. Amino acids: CASSPSAGPKHNEQFF.

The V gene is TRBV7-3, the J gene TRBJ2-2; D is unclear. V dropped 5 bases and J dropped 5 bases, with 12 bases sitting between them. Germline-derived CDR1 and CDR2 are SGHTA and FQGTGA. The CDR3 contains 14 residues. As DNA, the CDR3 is TGTGCCAGCAGCGCCAAGCCCTCAACCGGGGAGCTGTTTTTT. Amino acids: CASSAKPSTGELFF.

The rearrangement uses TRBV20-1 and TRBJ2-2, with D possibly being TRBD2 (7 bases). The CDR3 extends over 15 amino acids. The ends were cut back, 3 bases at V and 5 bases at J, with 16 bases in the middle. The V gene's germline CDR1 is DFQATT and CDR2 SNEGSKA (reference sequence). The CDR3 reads CSASPSGGATGELFF. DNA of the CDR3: TGCAGTGCTAGCCCGTCTGGGGGGGCAACCGGGGAGCTGTTTTTT.

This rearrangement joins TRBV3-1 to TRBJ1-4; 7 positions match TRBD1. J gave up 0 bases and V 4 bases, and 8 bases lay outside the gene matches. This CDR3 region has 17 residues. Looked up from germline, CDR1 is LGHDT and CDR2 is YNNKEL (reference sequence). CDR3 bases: TGTGCCAGCAGCCGTGGACAGGTAGATGCAACTAATGAAAAACTGTTTTTT. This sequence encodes CASSRGQVDATNEKLFF.

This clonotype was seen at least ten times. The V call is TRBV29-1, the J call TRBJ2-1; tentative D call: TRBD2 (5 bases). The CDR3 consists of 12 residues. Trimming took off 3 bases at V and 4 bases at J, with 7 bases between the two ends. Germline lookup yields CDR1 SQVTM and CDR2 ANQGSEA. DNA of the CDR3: TGCAGCGTTGATCGGGGATACAATGAGCAGTTCTTC. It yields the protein CSVDRGYNEQFF.

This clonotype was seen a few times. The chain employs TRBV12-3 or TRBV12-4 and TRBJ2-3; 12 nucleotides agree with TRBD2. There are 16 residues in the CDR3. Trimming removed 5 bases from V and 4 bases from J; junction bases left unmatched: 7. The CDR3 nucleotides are TGTGCCAGCAGTCCGTCCCCTAGCGGGGGGGCAGATACGCAGTATTTT. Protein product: CASSPSPSGGADTQYF.

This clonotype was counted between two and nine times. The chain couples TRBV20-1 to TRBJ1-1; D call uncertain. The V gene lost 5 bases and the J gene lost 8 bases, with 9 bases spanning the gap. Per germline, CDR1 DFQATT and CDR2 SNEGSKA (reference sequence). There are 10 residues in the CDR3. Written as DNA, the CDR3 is TGCAGTGCTTCTGGGAGGGAAGCTTTCTTT. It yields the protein CSASGREAFF.

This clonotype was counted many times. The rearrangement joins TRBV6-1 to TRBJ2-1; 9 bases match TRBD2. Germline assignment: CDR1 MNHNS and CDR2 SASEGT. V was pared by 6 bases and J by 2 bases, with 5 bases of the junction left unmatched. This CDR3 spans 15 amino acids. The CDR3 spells CASRDSGGPYNEQFF. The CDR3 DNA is TGTGCCAGCAGAGATAGCGGGGGCCCCTACAATGAGCAGTTCTTC.

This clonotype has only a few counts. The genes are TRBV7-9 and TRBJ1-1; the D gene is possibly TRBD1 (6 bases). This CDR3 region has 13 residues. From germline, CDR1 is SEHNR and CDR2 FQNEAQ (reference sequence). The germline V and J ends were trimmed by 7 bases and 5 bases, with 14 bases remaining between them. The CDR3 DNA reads TGTGCCAGCACAGCGAAGGGGGGGACTGAAGCTTTCTTT. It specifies CASTAKGGTEAFF.

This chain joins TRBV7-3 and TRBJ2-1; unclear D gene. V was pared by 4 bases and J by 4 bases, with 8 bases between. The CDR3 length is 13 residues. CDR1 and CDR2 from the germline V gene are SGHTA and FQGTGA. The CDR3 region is CASSSFRYNEQFF. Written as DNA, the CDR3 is TGTGCCAGCAGCTCATTCCGGTACAATGAGCAGTTCTTC.

The CDR3 DNA follows: TGTGCCAGCAGCCGCCCCCCTCTGGTTAACACTGAAGCTTTCTTT. This translates into CASSRPPLVNTEAFF. This chain uses TRBV6-1 with TRBJ1-1; the D is unclear. The germline gives CDR1 MNHNS, CDR2 SASEGT. The CDR3 sequence is 15 residues long. With 6 bases removed from V and 2 bases from J, the gap between germline ends came to 16 bases.

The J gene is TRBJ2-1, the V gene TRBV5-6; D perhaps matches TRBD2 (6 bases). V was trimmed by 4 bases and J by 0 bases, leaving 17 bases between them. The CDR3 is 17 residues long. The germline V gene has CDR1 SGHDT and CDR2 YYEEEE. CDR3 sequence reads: CASSPPGVESSYNEQFF. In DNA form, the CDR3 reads TGTGCCAGCAGCCCCCCGGGGGTCGAAAGCTCCTACAATGAGCAGTTCTTC.